The clone carrying this T cell receptor beta chain came up once. FACS was used to enrich TEMRA cells, whereas the CD8+ and CD4+ T cells were obtained by negative isolation. The data belong to a study of CD8 T cells in Susac syndrome. The CDR3 has 17 residues. CDR1 and CDR2 from the germline V gene are PRHDT and FYEKMQ (reference sequence). Trimming cost V 5 bases and J 4 bases; bases outside gene matches: 9. Random hexamers were used to reverse transcribe the RNA input (about 0.5 to 1 ug). TCRdb used MiXCR to reprocess the immunoSEQ multiplex PCR reads, holding one entry per CDR3 protein. The repertoire holds some 300,000 distinct CDR3 sequences, with around nine tenths as singletons.

The origin of this receptor is a human donor with multiple sclerosis. The J gene is TRBJ2-1, the V gene TRBV13; 12 nucleotides align to TRBD2. The sequencing input was CD8+ T cells from PBMCs. CDR3 nucleotides: TGTGCCAGCAGCCCTACCCTAGCGGGAGGGACTTACAATGAGCAGTTCTTC. Encoded protein: CASSPTLAGGTYNEQFF.